A selection of T cell receptor beta chains follows, all from one sample in a study of neurological immune-mediated disorders. Via MiXCR, TCRdb re-called the 5' RACE reads, giving one row per CDR3 protein. The sample records approximately 30,000 distinct CDR3 sequences, roughly 6.7% being singletons. Sample: PBMCs. The receptors originated from a woman in her forties or fifties in good health. CDR3s include the opening cysteine and the closing phenylalanine or tryptophan. The D gene is left open where the match is weak. Not all rows give a size; the values are once, few, many and, for expanded clones, a class.

j_call: TRBJ1-1; d_call: NA; v_call: TRBV10-3; clone_size: many; cdr3_aa: CAARGVGNTEAFF; cdr3_nt: TGTGCCGCCCGGGGGGTCGGGAACACTGAAGCTTTCTTT
j_call: TRBJ2-1; d_call: NA; v_call: TRBV3-1; clone_size: NA; cdr3_aa: CASSQDIWGEQFF; cdr3_nt: TGTGCCAGCAGCCAAGATATATGGGGTGAGCAGTTCTTC
j_call: TRBJ2-7; d_call: NA; v_call: TRBV29-1; clone_size: many; cdr3_aa: CSVVFSAVEYF; cdr3_nt: TGCAGCGTTGTTTTTTCCGCAGTGGAGTACTTC
j_call: TRBJ2-2; d_call: NA; v_call: TRBV5-1; clone_size: many; cdr3_aa: CASSPDGTGELFF; cdr3_nt: TGCGCCAGCAGCCCCGACGGCACCGGGGAGCTGTTTTTT
j_call: TRBJ1-5; d_call: NA; v_call: TRBV20-1; clone_size: many; cdr3_aa: CSARDLGRGRDNQPQHF; cdr3_nt: TGCAGTGCTAGAGATCTGGGCAGGGGACGGGACAATCAGCCCCAGCATTTT
j_call: TRBJ2-7; d_call: TRBD2; v_call: TRBV5-6; clone_size: once; cdr3_aa: CASSGTSGIYEQYF; cdr3_nt: TGTGCCAGCAGCGGGACTAGCGGCATCTACGAGCAGTACTTC
j_call: TRBJ1-1; d_call: NA; v_call: TRBV18; clone_size: many; cdr3_aa: CASSSVGQMNTEAFF; cdr3_nt: TGTGCCAGCTCATCGGTCGGACAGATGAACACTGAAGCTTTCTTT
j_call: TRBJ1-1; d_call: TRBD1; v_call: TRBV5-1; clone_size: many; cdr3_aa: CASSGGTGNTEAFF; cdr3_nt: TGCGCCAGCAGCGGGGGGACAGGGAACACTGAAGCTTTCTTT
j_call: TRBJ1-2; d_call: NA; v_call: TRBV12-3/TRBV12-4; clone_size: many; cdr3_aa: CASSFEGGGYTF; cdr3_nt: TGTGCCAGCAGTTTTGAGGGTGGTGGCTACACCTTC
j_call: TRBJ2-2; d_call: NA; v_call: TRBV7-6; clone_size: many; cdr3_aa: CASSENTGELFF; cdr3_nt: TGTGCCAGCAGCGAGAACACCGGGGAGCTGTTTTTT
j_call: TRBJ2-1; d_call: NA; v_call: TRBV12-3/TRBV12-4; clone_size: many; cdr3_aa: CASSLKGPNEQFF; cdr3_nt: TGTGCCAGCAGTTTAAAGGGACCCAATGAGCAGTTCTTC
j_call: TRBJ1-1; d_call: NA; v_call: TRBV14; clone_size: many; cdr3_aa: CASSQGGRRTEAFF; cdr3_nt: TGTGCCAGCAGCCAAGGGGGGCGACGGACTGAAGCTTTCTTT
j_call: TRBJ2-7; d_call: NA; v_call: TRBV20-1; clone_size: many; cdr3_aa: CSAISPGEQYF; cdr3_nt: TGCAGTGCTATTTCCCCGGGTGAGCAGTACTTC
j_call: TRBJ1-5; d_call: NA; v_call: TRBV7-9; clone_size: many; cdr3_aa: CASSVSRENQPQHF; cdr3_nt: TGTGCCAGCAGCGTTAGTCGGGAAAATCAGCCCCAGCATTTT
j_call: TRBJ2-7; d_call: TRBD2; v_call: TRBV20-1; clone_size: many; cdr3_aa: CSARPSGNLGVYEQYF; cdr3_nt: TGCAGTGCCCGGCCGAGCGGGAATCTCGGGGTATACGAGCAGTACTTC
j_call: TRBJ2-2; d_call: NA; v_call: TRBV20-1; clone_size: many; cdr3_aa: CSAKGGPGELFF; cdr3_nt: TGCAGTGCAAAGGGGGGGCCCGGGGAGCTGTTTTTT
j_call: TRBJ2-1; d_call: NA; v_call: TRBV18; clone_size: many; cdr3_aa: CASSSIQGIVYEQFF; cdr3_nt: TGTGCCAGCTCATCCATCCAGGGAATCGTCTATGAGCAGTTCTTC
j_call: TRBJ2-7; d_call: NA; v_call: TRBV11-2; clone_size: many; cdr3_aa: CASSLEGGPYEQYF; cdr3_nt: TGTGCCAGCAGCTTAGAGGGGGGCCCCTACGAGCAGTACTTC
j_call: TRBJ1-3; d_call: NA; v_call: TRBV3-1; clone_size: many; cdr3_aa: CASSQARQQGNTIYF; cdr3_nt: TGTGCCAGCAGCCAAGCGCGACAACAAGGAAACACCATATATTTT
j_call: TRBJ2-2; d_call: NA; v_call: TRBV6-5; clone_size: many; cdr3_aa: CASSRLTGPTGELFF; cdr3_nt: TGTGCCAGCAGTCGCCTAACTGGGCCCACCGGGGAGCTGTTTTTT
j_call: TRBJ1-1; d_call: NA; v_call: TRBV9; clone_size: many; cdr3_aa: CASSVVWDIRAAEAFF; cdr3_nt: TGTGCCAGCAGCGTAGTATGGGACATCAGAGCCGCTGAAGCTTTCTTT
j_call: TRBJ2-1; d_call: NA; v_call: TRBV5-1; clone_size: many; cdr3_aa: CASSLVGLVTLNEQFF; cdr3_nt: TGCGCCAGCAGCTTGGTTGGACTCGTCACCCTCAATGAGCAGTTCTTC
j_call: TRBJ2-3; d_call: NA; v_call: TRBV27; clone_size: many; cdr3_aa: CASSPTRTTQYF; cdr3_nt: TGTGCCAGCAGTCCCACAAGGACAACGCAGTATTTT
j_call: TRBJ1-2; d_call: NA; v_call: TRBV3-1; clone_size: many; cdr3_aa: CASSQVSGGNYGYTF; cdr3_nt: TGTGCCAGCAGCCAAGTTTCCGGCGGGAACTATGGCTACACCTTC
j_call: TRBJ1-1; d_call: NA; v_call: TRBV28; clone_size: many; cdr3_aa: CASFGGRGVTEAFF; cdr3_nt: TGTGCCAGCTTTGGGGGGCGCGGCGTCACTGAAGCTTTCTTT
j_call: TRBJ2-7; d_call: NA; v_call: TRBV4-1; clone_size: many; cdr3_aa: CASSQPSSGFYEQYF; cdr3_nt: TGCGCCAGCAGCCAGCCATCAAGCGGATTCTACGAGCAGTACTTC
j_call: TRBJ2-1; d_call: TRBD2; v_call: TRBV20-1; clone_size: many; cdr3_aa: CSATLLRTSGRAGNEQFF; cdr3_nt: TGCAGTGCTACGCTTTTAAGGACTAGCGGGAGGGCCGGCAATGAGCAGTTCTTC
j_call: TRBJ2-1; d_call: NA; v_call: TRBV20-1; clone_size: NA; cdr3_aa: CSESRGNNEQFF; cdr3_nt: TGCAGTGAAAGTAGGGGTAACAATGAGCAGTTCTTC
j_call: TRBJ2-1; d_call: TRBD2; v_call: TRBV27; clone_size: NA; cdr3_aa: CASSQAAGARNEQFF; cdr3_nt: TGTGCCAGTTCCCAAGCAGCGGGAGCCCGTAATGAGCAGTTCTTC
j_call: TRBJ2-2; d_call: NA; v_call: TRBV7-3; clone_size: NA; cdr3_aa: CASSLWGRADSGELFF; cdr3_nt: TGTGCCAGCAGCTTATGGGGCAGGGCAGATTCCGGGGAGCTGTTTTTT
j_call: TRBJ2-7; d_call: TRBD1; v_call: TRBV28; clone_size: many; cdr3_aa: CASSLGDRGLYEQYF; cdr3_nt: TGTGCCAGCAGTTTAGGGGACAGGGGGCTTTACGAGCAGTACTTC
j_call: TRBJ2-3; d_call: NA; v_call: TRBV5-1; clone_size: many; cdr3_aa: CASSLVGGPDTQYF; cdr3_nt: TGCGCCAGCAGCTTGGTTGGGGGACCAGATACGCAGTATTTT